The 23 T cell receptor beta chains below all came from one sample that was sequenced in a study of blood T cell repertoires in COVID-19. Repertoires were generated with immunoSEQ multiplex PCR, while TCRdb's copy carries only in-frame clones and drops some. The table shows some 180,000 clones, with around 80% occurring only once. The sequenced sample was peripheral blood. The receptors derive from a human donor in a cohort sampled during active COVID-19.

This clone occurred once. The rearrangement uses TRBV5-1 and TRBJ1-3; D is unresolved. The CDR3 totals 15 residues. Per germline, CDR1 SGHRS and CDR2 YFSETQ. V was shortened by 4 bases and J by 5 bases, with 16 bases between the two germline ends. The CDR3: CASSHLHGERNTIYF. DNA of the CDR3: TGCGCCAGCAGCCATCTTCACGGAGAGCGAAACACCATATATTTT.

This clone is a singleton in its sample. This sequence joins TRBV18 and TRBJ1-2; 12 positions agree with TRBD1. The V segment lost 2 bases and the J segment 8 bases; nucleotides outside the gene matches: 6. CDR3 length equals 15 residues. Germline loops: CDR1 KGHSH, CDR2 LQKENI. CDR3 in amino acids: CASSPWGQGADGYTF. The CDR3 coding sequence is TGTGCCAGCTCACCATGGGGACAGGGGGCGGACGGCTACACCTTC.

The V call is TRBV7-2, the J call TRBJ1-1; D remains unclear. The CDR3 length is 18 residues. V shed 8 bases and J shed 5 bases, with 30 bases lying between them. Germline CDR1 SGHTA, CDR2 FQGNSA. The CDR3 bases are TGTGCCAGCCGGAAGTCCTCGGTCGGTGGCGGCAGAAAAACTGAAGCTTTCTTT. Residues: CASRKSSVGGGRKTEAFF.

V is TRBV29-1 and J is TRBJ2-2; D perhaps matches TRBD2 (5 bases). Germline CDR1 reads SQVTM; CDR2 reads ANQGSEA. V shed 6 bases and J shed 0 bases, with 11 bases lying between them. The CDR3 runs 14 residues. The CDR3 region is CSVYRDSNTGELFF. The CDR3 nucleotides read TGCAGCGTCTACCGGGATTCGAACACCGGGGAGCTGTTTTTT.

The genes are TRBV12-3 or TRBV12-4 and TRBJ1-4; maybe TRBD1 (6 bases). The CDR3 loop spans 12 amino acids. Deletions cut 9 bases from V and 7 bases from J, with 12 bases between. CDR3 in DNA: TGTGCCAGAGAGGGACACTTTGAAAAACTGTTTTTT. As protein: CAREGHFEKLFF.

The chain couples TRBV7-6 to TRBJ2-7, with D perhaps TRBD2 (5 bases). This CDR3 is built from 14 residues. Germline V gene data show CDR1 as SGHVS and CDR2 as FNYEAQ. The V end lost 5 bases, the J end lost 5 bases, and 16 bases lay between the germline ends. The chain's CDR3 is CASSPTALGDEQYF. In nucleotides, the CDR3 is TGTGCCAGCAGCCCCACCGCCCTCGGGGACGAGCAGTACTTC.

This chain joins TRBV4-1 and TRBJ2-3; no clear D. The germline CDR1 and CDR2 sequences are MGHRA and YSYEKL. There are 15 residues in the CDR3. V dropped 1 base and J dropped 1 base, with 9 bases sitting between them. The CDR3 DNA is TGCGCCAGCAGCCAAGGTGAACGGGGCACAGATACGCAGTATTTT. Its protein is CASSQGERGTDTQYF.

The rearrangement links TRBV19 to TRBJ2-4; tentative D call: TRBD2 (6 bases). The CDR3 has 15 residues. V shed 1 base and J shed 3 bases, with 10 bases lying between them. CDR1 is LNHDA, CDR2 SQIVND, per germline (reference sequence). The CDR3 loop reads CASSIVREVKNIQYF. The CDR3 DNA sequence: TGTGCCAGTAGTATAGTCAGGGAGGTCAAAAACATTCAGTACTTC. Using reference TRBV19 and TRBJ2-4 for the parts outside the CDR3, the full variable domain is DGGITQSPKYLFRKEGQNVTLSCEQNLNHDAMYWYRQDPGQGLRLIYYSQIVNDFQKGDIAEGYSVSREKKESFPLTVTSAQKNPTAFYLCASSIVREVKNIQYFGAGTRLSVL.

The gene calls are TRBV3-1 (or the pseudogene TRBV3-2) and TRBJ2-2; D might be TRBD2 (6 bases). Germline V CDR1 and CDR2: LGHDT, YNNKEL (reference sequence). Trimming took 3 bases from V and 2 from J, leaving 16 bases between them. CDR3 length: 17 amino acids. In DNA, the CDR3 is TGTGCCAGCAGCCATTGGGGGGACGCGGGAAACACCGGGGAGCTGTTTTTT. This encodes CASSHWGDAGNTGELFF.

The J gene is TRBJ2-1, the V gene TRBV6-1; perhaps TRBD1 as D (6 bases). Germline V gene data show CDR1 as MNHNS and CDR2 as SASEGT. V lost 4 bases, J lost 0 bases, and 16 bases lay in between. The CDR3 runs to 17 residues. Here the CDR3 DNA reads TGTGCCAGCAGTGTACAGGGTATCCTTAGCTCCTACAATGAGCAGTTCTTC. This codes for CASSVQGILSSYNEQFF.

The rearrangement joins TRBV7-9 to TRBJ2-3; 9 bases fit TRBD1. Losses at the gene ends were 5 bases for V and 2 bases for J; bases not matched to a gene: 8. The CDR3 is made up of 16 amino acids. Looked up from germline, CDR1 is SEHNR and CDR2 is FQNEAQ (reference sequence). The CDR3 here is CASSTYRGLNTDTQYF. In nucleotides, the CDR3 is TGTGCCAGCAGCACCTACAGGGGGCTGAACACAGATACGCAGTATTTT.

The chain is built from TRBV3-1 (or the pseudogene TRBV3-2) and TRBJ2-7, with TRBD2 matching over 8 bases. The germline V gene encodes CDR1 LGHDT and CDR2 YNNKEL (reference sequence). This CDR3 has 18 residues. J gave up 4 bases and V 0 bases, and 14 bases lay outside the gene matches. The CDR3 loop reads CASSQDIERPAGVYEQYF. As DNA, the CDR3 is TGTGCCAGCAGCCAAGATATCGAGCGGCCAGCGGGAGTTTACGAGCAGTACTTC.

Written as DNA, the CDR3 is TGCGCCAGCAGCCGAACAGGGGGTTTGGCAGGTTCAGGAAACACCATATATTTT. Residues: CASSRTGGLAGSGNTIYF. The rearrangement links TRBV4-1 to TRBJ1-3; 8 bases map to TRBD1. Trimming cost V 4 bases and J 4 bases; bases outside gene matches: 15. The CDR3 covers 18 residues. CDR1 and CDR2 from the germline V gene are MGHRA and YSYEKL.

In DNA form, the CDR3 reads TGTGCCAGCAGAATAGCGGGAGGGCCGACAGATACGCAGTATTTT. It encodes CASRIAGGPTDTQYF. The chain combines TRBV6-5 with TRBJ2-3; 11 positions match TRBD2. Germline CDR1 reads MNHEY; CDR2 reads SVGAGI. After removal of 6 bases from V and 3 bases from J, the junction contained 5 bases not matched to a gene. The CDR3 length is 15 residues.

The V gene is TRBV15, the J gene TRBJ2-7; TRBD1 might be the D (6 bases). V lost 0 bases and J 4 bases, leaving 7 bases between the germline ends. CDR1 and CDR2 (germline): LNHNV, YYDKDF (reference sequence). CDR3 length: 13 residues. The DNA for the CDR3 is TGTGCCACCAGCAGAGACGACAGGTACGAGCAGTACTTC. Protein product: CATSRDDRYEQYF.

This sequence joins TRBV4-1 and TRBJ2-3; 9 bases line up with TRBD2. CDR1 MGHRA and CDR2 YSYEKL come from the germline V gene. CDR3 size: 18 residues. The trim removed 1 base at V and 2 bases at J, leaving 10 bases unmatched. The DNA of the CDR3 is TGCGCCAGCAGCCAAGTCATATTAGCGGGAGCACCCACAGATACGCAGTATTTT. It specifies CASSQVILAGAPTDTQYF.

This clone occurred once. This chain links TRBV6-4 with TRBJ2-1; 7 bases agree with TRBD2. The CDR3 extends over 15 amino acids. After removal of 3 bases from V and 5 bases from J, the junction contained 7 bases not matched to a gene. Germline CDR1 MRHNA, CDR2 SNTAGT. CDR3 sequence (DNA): TGTGCCAGCAGTGAACTAGCGACCAATAACAATGAGCAGTTCTTC. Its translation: CASSELATNNNEQFF.

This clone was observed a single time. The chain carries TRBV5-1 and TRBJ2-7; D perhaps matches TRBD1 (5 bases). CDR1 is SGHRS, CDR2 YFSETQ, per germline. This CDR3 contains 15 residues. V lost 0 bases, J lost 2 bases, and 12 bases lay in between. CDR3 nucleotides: TGCGCCAGCAGCTTGGGGCAGGGCCTCACCTACGAGCAGTACTTC. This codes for CASSLGQGLTYEQYF.

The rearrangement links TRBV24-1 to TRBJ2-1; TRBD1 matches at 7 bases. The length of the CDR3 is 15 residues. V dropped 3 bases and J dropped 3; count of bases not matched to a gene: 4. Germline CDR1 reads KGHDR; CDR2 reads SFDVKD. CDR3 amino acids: CATSDLQGFYNEQFF. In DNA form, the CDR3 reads TGTGCCACCAGTGATCTACAGGGGTTCTACAATGAGCAGTTCTTC.

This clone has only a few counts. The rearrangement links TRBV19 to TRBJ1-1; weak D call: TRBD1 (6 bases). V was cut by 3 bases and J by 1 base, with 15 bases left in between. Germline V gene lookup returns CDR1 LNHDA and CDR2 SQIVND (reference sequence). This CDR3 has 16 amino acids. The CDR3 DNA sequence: TGTGCCAGTAGTATCTGGCTTTCGGGACAGAACACTGAAGCTTTCTTT. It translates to CASSIWLSGQNTEAFF.

DNA of the CDR3: TGTGCCAGCAGCTTGCAGGGGGGCCTTGAAAACACCATATATTTT. Amino acids: CASSLQGGLENTIYF. The J gene is TRBJ1-3, the V gene TRBV7-9; the match to TRBD1 covers 7 bases. V shed 3 bases, J shed 6 bases, and the junction held 8 bases outside the gene matches. This CDR3 region has 15 residues. Germline values: CDR1 SEHNR, CDR2 FQNEAQ (reference sequence).

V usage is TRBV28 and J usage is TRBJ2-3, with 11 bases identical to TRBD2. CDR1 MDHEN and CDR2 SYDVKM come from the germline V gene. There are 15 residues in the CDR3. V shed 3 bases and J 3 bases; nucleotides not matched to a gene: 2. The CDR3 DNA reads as TGTGCCAGCAGTTTTCTAGCGGGAGGAACAGATACGCAGTATTTT. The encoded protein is CASSFLAGGTDTQYF.

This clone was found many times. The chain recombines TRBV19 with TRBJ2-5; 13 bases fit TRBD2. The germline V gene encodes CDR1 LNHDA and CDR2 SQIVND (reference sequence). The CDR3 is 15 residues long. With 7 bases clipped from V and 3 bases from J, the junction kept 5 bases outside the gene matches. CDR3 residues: CASKSGTSGKETQYF. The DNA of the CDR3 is TGTGCCAGTAAAAGCGGGACTAGCGGGAAAGAGACCCAGTACTTC.